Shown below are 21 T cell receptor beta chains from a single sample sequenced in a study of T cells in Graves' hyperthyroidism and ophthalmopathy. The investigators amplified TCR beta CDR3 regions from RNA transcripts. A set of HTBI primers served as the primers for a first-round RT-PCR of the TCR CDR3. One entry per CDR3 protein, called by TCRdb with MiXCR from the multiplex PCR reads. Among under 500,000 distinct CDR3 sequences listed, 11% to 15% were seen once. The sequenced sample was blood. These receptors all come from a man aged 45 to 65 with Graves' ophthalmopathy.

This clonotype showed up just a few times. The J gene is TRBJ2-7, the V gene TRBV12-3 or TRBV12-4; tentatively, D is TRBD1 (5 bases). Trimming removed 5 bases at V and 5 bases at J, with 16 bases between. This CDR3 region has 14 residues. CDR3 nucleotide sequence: TGTGCCAGCAGTCCCAGGGTCGGGTCCAACGAGCAGTACTTC. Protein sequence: CASSPRVGSNEQYF.

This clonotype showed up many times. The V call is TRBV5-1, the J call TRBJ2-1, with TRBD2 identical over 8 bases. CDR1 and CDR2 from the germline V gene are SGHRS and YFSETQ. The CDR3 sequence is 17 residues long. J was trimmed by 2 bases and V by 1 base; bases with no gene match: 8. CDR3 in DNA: TGCGCCAGCAGCTTGTCCCCACTAGCGGCGACCTACAATGAGCAGTTCTTC. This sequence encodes CASSLSPLAATYNEQFF.

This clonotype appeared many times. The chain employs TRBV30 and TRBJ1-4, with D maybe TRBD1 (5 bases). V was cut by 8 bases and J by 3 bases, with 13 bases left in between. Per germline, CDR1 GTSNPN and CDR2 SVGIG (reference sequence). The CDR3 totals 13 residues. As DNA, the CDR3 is TGTGCCGGACTTGCGGGACCTAATGAAAAACTGTTTTTT. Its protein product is CAGLAGPNEKLFF. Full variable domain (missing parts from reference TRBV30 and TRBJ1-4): SQTIHQWPATLVQPVGSPLSLECTVEGTSNPNLYWYRQAAGRGLQLLFYSVGIGQISSEVPQNLSASRPQDRQFILSSKKLLLSDSGFYLCAGLAGPNEKLFFGSGTQLSVL.

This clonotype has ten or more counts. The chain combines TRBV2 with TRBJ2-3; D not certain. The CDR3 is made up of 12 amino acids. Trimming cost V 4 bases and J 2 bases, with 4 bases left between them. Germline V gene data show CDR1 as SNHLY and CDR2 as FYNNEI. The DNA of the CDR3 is TGTGCCAGCAGTGGATACACAGATACGCAGTATTTT. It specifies CASSGYTDTQYF.

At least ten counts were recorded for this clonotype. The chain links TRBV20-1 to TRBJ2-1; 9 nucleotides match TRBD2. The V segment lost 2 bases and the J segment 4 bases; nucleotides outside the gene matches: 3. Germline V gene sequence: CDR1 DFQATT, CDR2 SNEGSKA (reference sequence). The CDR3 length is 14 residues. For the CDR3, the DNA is TGCAGTGCTAGAACCCTAGCGGGGTACAATGAGCAGTTCTTC. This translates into CSARTLAGYNEQFF.

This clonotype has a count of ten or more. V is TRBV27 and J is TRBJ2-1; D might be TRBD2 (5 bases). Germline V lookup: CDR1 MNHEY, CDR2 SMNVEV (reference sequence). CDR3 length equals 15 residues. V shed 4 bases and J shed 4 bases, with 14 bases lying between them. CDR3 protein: CASSYSSGRYNEQFF. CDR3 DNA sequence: TGTGCCAGCAGTTACAGCAGCGGAAGATACAATGAGCAGTTCTTC.

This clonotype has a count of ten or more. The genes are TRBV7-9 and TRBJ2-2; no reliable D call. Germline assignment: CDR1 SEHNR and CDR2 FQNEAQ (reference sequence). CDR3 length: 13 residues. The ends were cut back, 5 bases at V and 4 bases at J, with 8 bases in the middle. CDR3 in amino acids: CASSPIFTGELFF. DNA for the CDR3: TGTGCCAGCAGCCCTATTTTCACCGGGGAGCTGTTTTTT.

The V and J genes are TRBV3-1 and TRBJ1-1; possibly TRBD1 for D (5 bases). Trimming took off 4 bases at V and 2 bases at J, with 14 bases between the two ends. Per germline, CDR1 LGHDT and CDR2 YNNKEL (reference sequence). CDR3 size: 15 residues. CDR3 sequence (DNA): TGTGCCAGCAGCCCTCGTCCGGGGGGTAACACTGAAGCTTTCTTT. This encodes CASSPRPGGNTEAFF.

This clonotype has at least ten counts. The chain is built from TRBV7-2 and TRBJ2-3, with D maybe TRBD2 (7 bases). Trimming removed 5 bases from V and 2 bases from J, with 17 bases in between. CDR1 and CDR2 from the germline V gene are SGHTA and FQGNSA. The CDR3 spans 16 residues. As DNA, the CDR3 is TGTGCCAGCAGCATACAGGGACTAACACTCACAGATACGCAGTATTTT. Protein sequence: CASSIQGLTLTDTQYF.

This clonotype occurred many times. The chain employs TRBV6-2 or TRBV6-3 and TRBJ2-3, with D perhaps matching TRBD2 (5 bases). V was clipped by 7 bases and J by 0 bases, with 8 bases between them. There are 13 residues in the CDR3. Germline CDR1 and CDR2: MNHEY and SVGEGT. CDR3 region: CASTRGSTDTQYF. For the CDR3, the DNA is TGTGCCAGCACCCGGGGTAGCACAGATACGCAGTATTTT.

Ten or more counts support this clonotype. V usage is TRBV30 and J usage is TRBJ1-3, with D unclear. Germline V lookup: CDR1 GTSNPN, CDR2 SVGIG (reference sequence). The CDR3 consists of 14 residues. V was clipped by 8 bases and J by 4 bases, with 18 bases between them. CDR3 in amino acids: CATEGPGTGNTIYF. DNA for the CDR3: TGTGCCACCGAAGGGCCGGGAACGGGAAACACCATATATTTT.

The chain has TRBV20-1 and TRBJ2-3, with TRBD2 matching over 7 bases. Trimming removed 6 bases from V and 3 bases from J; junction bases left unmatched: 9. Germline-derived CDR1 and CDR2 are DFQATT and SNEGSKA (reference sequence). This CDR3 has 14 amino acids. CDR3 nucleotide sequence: TGCAGTGCCTGGGGCGGGAGAGCTACAGATACGCAGTATTTT. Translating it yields CSAWGGRATDTQYF.

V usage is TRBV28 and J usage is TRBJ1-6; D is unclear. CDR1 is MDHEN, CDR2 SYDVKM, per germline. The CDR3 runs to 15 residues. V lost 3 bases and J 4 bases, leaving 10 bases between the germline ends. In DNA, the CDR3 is TGTGCCAGCAGTTTTGCCAGAACTTATAATTCACCCCTCCACTTT. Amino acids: CASSFARTYNSPLHF.

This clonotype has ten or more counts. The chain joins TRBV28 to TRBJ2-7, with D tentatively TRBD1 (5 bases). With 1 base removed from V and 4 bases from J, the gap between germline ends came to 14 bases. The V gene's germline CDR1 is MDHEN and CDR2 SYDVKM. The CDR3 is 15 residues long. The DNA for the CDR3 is TGTGCCAGCAGTTTATCCGCAGGGATAAGGTACGAGCAGTACTTC. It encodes CASSLSAGIRYEQYF.

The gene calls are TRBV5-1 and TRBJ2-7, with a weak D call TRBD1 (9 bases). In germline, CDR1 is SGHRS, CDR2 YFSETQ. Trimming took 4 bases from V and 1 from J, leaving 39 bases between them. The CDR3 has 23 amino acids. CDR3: CASSPVRDRVGGRLRSQSYEQYF. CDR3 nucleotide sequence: TGCGCCAGCAGCCCGGTCCGGGACAGGGTGGGCGGGAGGCTGAGATCGCAGTCCTACGAGCAGTACTTC.

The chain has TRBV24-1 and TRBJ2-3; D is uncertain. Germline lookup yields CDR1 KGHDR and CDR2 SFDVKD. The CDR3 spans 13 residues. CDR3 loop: CVIGFGSTDTQYF. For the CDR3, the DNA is TGTGTCATCGGTTTTGGGAGCACAGATACGCAGTATTTT.

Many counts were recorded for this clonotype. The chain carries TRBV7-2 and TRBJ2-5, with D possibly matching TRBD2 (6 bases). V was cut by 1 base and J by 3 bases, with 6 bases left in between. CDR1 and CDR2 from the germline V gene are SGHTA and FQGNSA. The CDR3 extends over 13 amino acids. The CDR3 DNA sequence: TGTGCCAGCAGCTTAGGGACTAAAGAGACCCAGTACTTC. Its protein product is CASSLGTKETQYF.

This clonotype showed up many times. The CDR3 DNA reads as TGTGCCAGCTCGCCTACAACGGGACGGCTCGTAGACGAGCAGTACTTC. The encoded protein is CASSPTTGRLVDEQYF. The chain joins TRBV18 to TRBJ2-7; either TRBD1 or TRBD2 may supply D (5 bases each). CDR1 is KGHSH and CDR2 is LQKENI in the germline V gene. The CDR3 totals 16 residues. Trimming stripped 6 bases from V and 5 bases from J, with 23 bases between.

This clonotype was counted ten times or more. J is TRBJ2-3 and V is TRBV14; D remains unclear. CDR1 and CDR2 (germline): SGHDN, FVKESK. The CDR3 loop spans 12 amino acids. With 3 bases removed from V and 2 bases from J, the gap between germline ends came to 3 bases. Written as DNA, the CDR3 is TGTGCCAGCAGCCAGTACACAGATACGCAGTATTTT. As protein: CASSQYTDTQYF.

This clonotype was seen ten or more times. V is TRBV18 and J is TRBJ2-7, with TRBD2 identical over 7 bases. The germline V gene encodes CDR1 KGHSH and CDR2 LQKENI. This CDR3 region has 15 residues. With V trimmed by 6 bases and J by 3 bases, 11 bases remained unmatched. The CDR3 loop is CASSQKAGAYYEQYF. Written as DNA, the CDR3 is TGTGCCAGCTCCCAGAAGGCGGGAGCCTACTACGAGCAGTACTTC.

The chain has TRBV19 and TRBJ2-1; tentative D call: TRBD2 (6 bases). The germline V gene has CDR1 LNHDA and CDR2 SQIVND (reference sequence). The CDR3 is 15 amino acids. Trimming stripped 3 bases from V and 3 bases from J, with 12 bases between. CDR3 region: CASSIDSGNYNEQFF. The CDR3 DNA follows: TGTGCCAGTAGTATCGATAGCGGAAACTACAATGAGCAGTTCTTC. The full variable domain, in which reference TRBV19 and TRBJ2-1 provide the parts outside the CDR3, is DGGITQSPKYLFRKEGQNVTLSCEQNLNHDAMYWYRQDPGQGLRLIYYSQIVNDFQKGDIAEGYSVSREKKESFPLTVTSAQKNPTAFYLCASSIDSGNYNEQFFGPGTRLTVL.